The entry that follows covers one TCR beta chain sequence. Its antigen is as yet unknown. V gave up 1 base and J gave up 3 bases, with 12 bases separating them. This CDR3 comprises 15 residues. Germline values: CDR1 SNHLY, CDR2 FYNNEI. This sample was included in a study of CD8 T cells in Susac syndrome. The study's findings and limits: The CD4+ T cell repertoires of Susac syndrome were found to show no clonal expansion.

RNA was extracted with the RNeasy kit, and a quantity of about 0.45 to 1 ug was reverse transcribed using random hexamers. From the immunoSEQ multiplex PCR reads, TCRdb called clonotypes with MiXCR, one entry per CDR3 protein. The sample records 150,000 to 190,000 distinct CDR3 sequences, 85% to 95% being singletons. Sequencing was done on a sample of CD4+ T cells from PBMCs. The chain is built from TRBV2 and TRBJ1-2; no definite D call. This sequence originates from a human donor with Susac syndrome. The CDR3 DNA reads as TGTGCCAGCAGTGAAGGGCCGGGCGAGGACTATGGCTACACCTTC. Amino acid sequence: CASSEGPGEDYGYTF.